Given below is one T cell receptor (beta chain) in context. What it binds is unknown. The CDR3 runs to 16 residues. V lost 5 bases to trimming and J lost 5 bases; unmatched junction nucleotides: 8. Germline V gene data show CDR1 as SEHNR and CDR2 as FQNEAQ (reference sequence). This entry comes from a study of shared clonotypes between healthy human individuals. Whole-study findings and limits: Generation probabilities of non-shared clonotypes were lower (relative to those shared by all four donors).

At the deep level, the assay was run. The assay was immunoSEQ multiplex PCR, and TCRdb's table has in-frame clones only and misses some. This table has 2 million to 2.5 million clones, 85% to 95% appearing once. This TCR came from a man aged 18-30 years in good health. Some clones in this sample may be carry-over from other donors' samples. The sample was naive CD4+ T cells from PBMCs. This sample's subset: CD45RA+ positively selected. V gene TRBV7-9 combines with J gene TRBJ2-1; TRBD2 matches at 11 bases. The CDR3 DNA reads as TGTGCCAGCAGCGGACAGACTAGCGGGGTTCACAATGAGCAGTTCTTC. It is translated as CASSGQTSGVHNEQFF. The whole variable domain, filled in from reference TRBV7-9 and TRBJ2-1, reads DTGVSQNPRHKITKRGQNVTFRCDPISEHNRLYWYRQTLGQGPEFLTYFQNEAQLEKSRLLSDRFSAERPKGSFSTLEIQRTEQGDSAMYLCASSGQTSGVHNEQFFGPGTRLTVL.